This entry lists 6 T cell receptor beta chains sequenced from one sample in a study of cytomegalovirus exposure and HLA in healthy donors. The PCR ran on 60 Vbeta and 13 Jbeta primers. Method: immunoSEQ multiplex PCR; TCRdb's copy keeps in-frame clones and lacks some. The table lists under 150,000 clones, about four fifths of them singletons. The sequenced sample consisted of PBMCs. These receptors all come from a male donor in good health and CMV-seronegative.

In this sample, this clone turned up once. This chain's CDR3 is CASSRGGGTGQYF. The CDR3, as DNA: TGTGCCAGCAGCCGGGGGGGTGGTACCGGGCAGTACTTC. This chain links TRBV7-3 with TRBJ2-7; TRBD2 matches at 8 bases. CDR1 and CDR2 from the germline V gene are SGHTA and FQGTGA. CDR3 length: 13 residues. Losses at the gene ends were 5 bases for V and 9 bases for J; bases not matched to a gene: 9.

This chain joins TRBV5-6 and TRBJ1-3, with D perhaps matching TRBD1 (5 bases). Germline assignment: CDR1 SGHDT and CDR2 YYEEEE. This CDR3 contains 14 residues. The germline V and J ends were trimmed by 6 bases and 1 base, with 11 bases remaining between them. Here the CDR3 reads CASMSRTSGNTIYF. For the CDR3, the DNA is TGTGCCAGCATGTCTAGGACATCTGGAAACACCATATATTTT.

This clone was recorded a few times. The chain employs TRBV27 and TRBJ1-6; TRBD1 is a possible D gene (5 bases). Trimming pared 5 bases from V and 9 bases from J, leaving 14 bases between. This CDR3 has 14 amino acids. Germline lookup yields CDR1 MNHEY and CDR2 SMNVEV (reference sequence). CDR3 coding DNA: TGTGCCAGCAGTCTCAGGGTTTTCGGTTCACCCCTCCACTTT. It is translated as CASSLRVFGSPLHF.

CDR3 region: CAWSPRDYVNTDTQYF. The CDR3 DNA follows: TGTGCCTGGAGTCCTCGGGACTACGTGAACACAGATACGCAGTATTTT. This sequence joins TRBV30 and TRBJ2-3; 7 nucleotides align to TRBD2. Germline V lookup: CDR1 GTSNPN, CDR2 SVGIG (reference sequence). The CDR3 length is 16 residues. The ends lost 2 bases at V and 2 bases at J; junction bases unmatched: 10.

This chain links TRBV7-8 with TRBJ2-1, with D tentatively TRBD2 (6 bases). The CDR3 covers 15 residues. The germline CDR1 and CDR2 sequences are SGHVS and FQNEAQ. Deletions cut 5 bases from V and 0 bases from J, with 11 bases between. This CDR3 is CASSRSGSSYNEQFF. The CDR3 bases are TGTGCCAGCAGCCGTAGCGGTAGCTCCTACAATGAGCAGTTCTTC.

The J gene is TRBJ2-7, the V gene TRBV7-2; TRBD2 matches at 7 bases. The CDR3 has 16 amino acids. Germline trimming cut 1 base from V and 4 bases from J; bases unmatched to any gene: 10. In germline, CDR1 is SGHTA, CDR2 FQGNSA. This chain's CDR3 is CASSLVGPGGGYEQYF. Here the CDR3 DNA reads TGTGCCAGCAGCTTAGTCGGTCCGGGAGGAGGATACGAGCAGTACTTC.